The clone carrying this TCR beta chain is a singleton in its sample. Its antigen is not identified. This may arise from a read error, as a much more abundant clone is one base away. The data stem from a study of blood T cells in healthy people across ages. Overall study context: The capture of about one barcoded beta molecule per two T cells was achieved by template switching.

Sample-barcoded 5' priming and a J-beta primer mix drove a second PCR of 7 to 11 cycles. Every cDNA molecule bore a tag from a template-switch adaptor containing 12 random nucleotides. TCRdb redid the calling of the 5' RACE reads with MiXCR, one entry per CDR3 protein. The table shows about 1.1 million distinct CDR3 sequences, with 35% to 40% occurring only once. Findings and caveats of the study: Roughly linear age-related decline in beta diversity appeared, significant by age about 40. A strong correlation was seen between TCR beta diversity and naive T cell percentage.

This CDR3 comprises 12 residues. Trimming cost V 4 bases and J 7 bases, with 14 bases left between them. Germline loops: CDR1 SQVTM, CDR2 ANQGSEA. V and J are TRBV29-1 and TRBJ2-7; D possibly corresponds to TRBD1 (6 bases). The sample was blood. The source of this sequence is a man aged 18 to 29 in good health. In nucleotides, the CDR3 is TGCAGCGTTGTGGAAGGGGGAAATGAGCAGTACTTC. Its protein product is CSVVEGGNEQYF.